Below, 31 T cell receptor beta chains from the same sample are listed, as sequenced in a study of T cell responses to AZD1222 COVID-19 vaccine. Data came from immunoSEQ multiplex PCR; TCRdb stores just in-frame clones and leaves some out. The repertoire has 120,000 to 150,000 clones, approximately 85% of them found once; the top ten carry 4.5% to 5.5%. The material was peripheral blood, obtained 28 days after the second dose of the MenACWY control vaccine. All receptors come from an adult who received the MenACWY meningococcal vaccine as a control.

The chain links TRBV7-9 to TRBJ1-1; D uncertain. CDR1 and CDR2 from the germline V gene are SEHNR and FQNEAQ (reference sequence). The CDR3 is made up of 17 amino acids. Trimming took off 7 bases at V and 3 bases at J, with 24 bases between the two ends. The CDR3 region is CASIGLLGRSAHTEAFF. The DNA of the CDR3 is TGTGCCAGCATCGGACTCTTGGGTCGATCGGCGCACACTGAAGCTTTCTTT.

This clone is a singleton in its sample. The genes are TRBV5-1 and TRBJ2-1; D unresolved. CDR1 and CDR2 from the germline V gene are SGHRS and YFSETQ. V shed 4 bases and J shed 7 bases, with 15 bases lying between them. The CDR3 loop spans 14 amino acids. DNA for the CDR3: TGCGCCAGCAGCCCGAGTGGTGGTTCTAATGAGCAGTTCTTC. Protein product: CASSPSGGSNEQFF.

The chain couples TRBV14 to TRBJ2-1; 9 bases line up with TRBD1. Per the germline V gene, CDR1 is SGHDN and CDR2 is FVKESK. The junction had 6 bases not matched to a gene; V was cut back by 4 bases and J by 2 bases. The CDR3 loop spans 16 amino acids. DNA of the CDR3: TGTGCCAGCAGCCTTTCCGGGACAGGGACCTACAATGAGCAGTTCTTC. It is translated as CASSLSGTGTYNEQFF.

This chain uses TRBV7-2 with TRBJ1-2; D uncertain. Germline CDR1 is SGHTA and CDR2 is FQGNSA. Deletions cut 2 bases from V and 8 bases from J, with 15 bases between. There are 14 residues in the CDR3. In DNA form, the CDR3 reads TGTGCCAGCAGCTTATCACGGGCTAGGTACGGCTACACCTTC. It specifies CASSLSRARYGYTF. Using reference TRBV7-2 and TRBJ1-2 for the parts outside the CDR3, the full variable domain is GAGVSQSPSNKVTEKGKDVELRCDPISGHTALYWYRQSLGQGLEFLIYFQGNSAPDKSGLPSDRFSAERTGGSVSTLTIQRTQQEDSAVYLCASSLSRARYGYTFGSGTRLTVV.

The chain combines TRBV3-1 (or the pseudogene TRBV3-2) with TRBJ2-3; D call uncertain. The CDR3 spans 17 residues. Germline values: CDR1 LGHDT, CDR2 YNNKEL (reference sequence). Deletions cut 1 base from V and 2 bases from J, with 16 bases between. The CDR3 region has the DNA TGTGCCAGCAGCCAAGTGTTGGGTGGAACTACCACAGATACGCAGTATTTT. Protein product: CASSQVLGGTTTDTQYF.

V and J are TRBV2 and TRBJ1-2; 11 bases align to TRBD1. Germline V gene sequence: CDR1 SNHLY, CDR2 FYNNEI. The CDR3 length is 15 residues. J was trimmed by 5 bases and V by 4 bases; bases with no gene match: 6. The CDR3 spells CASSARTGGGYGYTF. CDR3 sequence (DNA): TGTGCCAGCAGTGCCAGGACAGGGGGCGGGTATGGCTACACCTTC.

This chain joins TRBV5-1 and TRBJ2-7, with TRBD1 matching over 10 bases. CDR1 and CDR2 (germline): SGHRS, YFSETQ. The trim removed 0 bases at V and 0 bases at J, leaving 0 bases unmatched. The CDR3 covers 15 residues. The CDR3 loop is CASSLGTGGSYEQYF. The CDR3 coding sequence is TGCGCCAGCAGCTTGGGGACAGGGGGCTCCTACGAGCAGTACTTC. The full variable domain, in which reference TRBV5-1 and TRBJ2-7 provide the parts outside the CDR3, is KAGVTQTPRYLIKTRGQQVTLSCSPISGHRSVSWYQQTPGQGLQFLFEYFSETQRNKGNFPGRFSGRQFSNSRSEMNVSTLELGDSALYLCASSLGTGGSYEQYFGPGTRLTVT.

This rearrangement joins TRBV2 to TRBJ2-2; D remains unclear. This CDR3 comprises 13 residues. Per germline, CDR1 SNHLY and CDR2 FYNNEI. V was shortened by 5 bases and J by 7 bases, with 11 bases between the two germline ends. CDR3 sequence reads: CASSLRWGGELFF. The CDR3 bases are TGTGCCAGCAGTTTACGGTGGGGCGGGGAGCTGTTTTTT.

The CDR3 bases are TGTGCCAGCACCTCGACAGGGGGTTACGAGCAGTACTTC. Translating gives CASTSTGGYEQYF. The chain recombines TRBV6-6 with TRBJ2-7, with 9 bases identical to TRBD1. Germline V CDR1 and CDR2: MNHNY, SVGAGI (reference sequence). With V trimmed by 7 bases and J by 4 bases, 5 bases remained unmatched. The CDR3 extends over 13 amino acids.

The rearrangement uses TRBV7-6 and TRBJ2-7, with 12 bases aligning to TRBD2. This CDR3 has 17 residues. The J segment lost 6 bases and the V segment lost 2 bases, leaving 11 bases of the junction unmatched. Germline-derived CDR1 and CDR2 are SGHVS and FNYEAQ. This CDR3 reads CASSLRASGRAPIEQYF. The CDR3 nucleotides read TGTGCCAGCAGCTTAAGGGCTAGCGGGAGGGCCCCCATCGAGCAGTACTTC.

The J gene is TRBJ1-4, the V gene TRBV3-1 (or the pseudogene TRBV3-2), with D tentatively TRBD1 (5 bases). Per the germline V gene, CDR1 is LGHDT and CDR2 is YNNKEL (reference sequence). Trimming removed 1 base at V and 5 bases at J, with 14 bases between. This CDR3 spans 16 amino acids. The CDR3 is CASSQVVGGKNEKLFF. CDR3 in DNA: TGTGCCAGCAGCCAAGTGGTCGGGGGGAAGAATGAAAAACTGTTTTTT.

The count of this clone is one. CDR3: CASSYSGTGTYGYTF. For the CDR3, the DNA is TGTGCCAGCAGTTACTCGGGGACAGGGACGTATGGCTACACCTTC. This chain connects TRBV6-5 to TRBJ1-2; the match to TRBD1 covers 9 bases. There are 15 residues in the CDR3. From germline, CDR1 is MNHEY and CDR2 SVGAGI. Trimming cost V 0 bases and J 5 bases; bases outside gene matches: 4.

The chain carries TRBV5-6 and TRBJ2-1, with D perhaps TRBD1 (7 bases). The CDR3 has 14 residues. Germline V CDR1 and CDR2: SGHDT, YYEEEE. Trimming took off 4 bases at V and 9 bases at J, with 17 bases between the two ends. CDR3 sequence (DNA): TGTGCCAGCAGCCCAGGGGGGCCTTCTGGTGAGCAGTTCTTC. This translates into CASSPGGPSGEQFF.

The rearrangement joins TRBV7-3 to TRBJ1-6; 11 bases fit TRBD1. This CDR3 has 15 amino acids. Unmatched junction bases numbered 3, after V lost 4 bases and J lost 7 bases. Germline V lookup: CDR1 SGHTA, CDR2 FQGTGA. CDR3 protein: CASSYGTGGNSPLHF. The CDR3 DNA reads TGTGCCAGCAGCTATGGGACAGGGGGGAATTCACCCCTCCACTTT.

The chain links TRBV12-5 to TRBJ2-7; 7 positions match TRBD2. The germline CDR1 and CDR2 sequences are LGHNT and FRNRAP. V lost 4 bases and J lost 7; bases outside the gene matches: 13. This CDR3 comprises 15 residues. This chain's CDR3 is CASGSSRDVGREQYF. CDR3 sequence (DNA): TGTGCTAGTGGTTCATCCCGGGACGTCGGGAGGGAGCAGTACTTC.

The chain recombines TRBV6-2 or TRBV6-3 with TRBJ2-1, with D maybe TRBD2 (6 bases). This CDR3 is 16 amino acids long. V lost 4 bases and J lost 8, with 21 bases in between. Germline CDR1 is MNHEY and CDR2 is SVGEGT. Here the CDR3 reads CASSSFPAGGRDEQFF. The CDR3 region has the DNA TGTGCCAGCAGTTCCTTTCCTGCCGGGGGTAGGGATGAGCAGTTCTTC.

The chain is built from TRBV7-2 and TRBJ1-2; D is possibly TRBD1 (6 bases). This CDR3 spans 15 amino acids. V dropped 1 base and J dropped 5 bases, with 14 bases sitting between them. Per the germline V gene, CDR1 is SGHTA and CDR2 is FQGNSA. CDR3 nucleotide sequence: TGTGCCAGCAGCTTAGTTGGGACGGGACAATATGGCTACACCTTC. This translates into CASSLVGTGQYGYTF.

The V and J genes are TRBV9 and TRBJ1-6, with D perhaps matching TRBD1 (6 bases). Trimming stripped 0 bases from V and 3 bases from J, with 7 bases between. This CDR3 is built from 15 residues. The germline gives CDR1 SGDLS, CDR2 YYNGEE. The CDR3 bases are TGTGCCAGCAGCGTAGAGGACAGCTATAATTCACCCCTCCACTTT. Translated: CASSVEDSYNSPLHF. The full variable domain, completed using reference TRBV9 and TRBJ1-6, is DSGVTQTPKHLITATGQRVTLRCSPRSGDLSVYWYQQSLDQGLQFLIQYYNGEERAKGNILERFSAQQFPDLHSELNLSSLELGDSALYFCASSVEDSYNSPLHFGNGTRLTVT.

The gene calls are TRBV6-5 and TRBJ2-7, with a possible D match to TRBD1 (6 bases). The CDR3 loop spans 13 amino acids. V dropped 7 bases and J dropped 1 base, with 11 bases sitting between them. CDR1 is MNHEY, CDR2 SVGAGI, per germline. The CDR3 nucleotides are TGTGCCAGCAACCCAGGACAGTCCTACGAGCAGTACTTC. Translated, it gives CASNPGQSYEQYF.

This clone was detected only once. The V gene is TRBV14, the J gene TRBJ2-2; the match to TRBD1 covers 10 bases. CDR3 size: 18 residues. The V gene end was trimmed by 0 bases and the J gene end by 4 bases; junction bases not matched to a gene: 8. Germline CDR1 reads SGHDN; CDR2 reads FVKESK. For the CDR3, the DNA is TGTGCCAGCAGCCAAGATCTCCCGGGACAGGGGTGCACCGGGGAGCTGTTTTTT. Encoded protein: CASSQDLPGQGCTGELFF.

The chain couples TRBV2 to TRBJ2-7, with TRBD1 as a possible D gene (5 bases). Deletions cut 6 bases from V and 0 bases from J, with 12 bases between. The germline CDR1 and CDR2 sequences are SNHLY and FYNNEI. CDR3 length equals 14 residues. CDR3 nucleotides: TGTGCCAGCAGCTCAGGGCGAACCTCCTACGAGCAGTACTTC. It specifies CASSSGRTSYEQYF.

The rearrangement links TRBV3-1 (or the pseudogene TRBV3-2) to TRBJ2-4; either TRBD1 or TRBD2 may fit D (5 bases each). The CDR3 runs 13 residues. The V end lost 4 bases, the J end lost 11 bases, and 15 bases lay between the germline ends. Germline lookup yields CDR1 LGHDT and CDR2 YNNKEL (reference sequence). The CDR3 region has the DNA TGTGCCAGCAGCCCGACCCGGGACCAACTTCAGTACTTC. It codes for CASSPTRDQLQYF.

In its sample, this clone was seen a few times. The CDR3 sequence: CSASTGFNQPQHF. In nucleotides, the CDR3 is TGCAGTGCGAGTACAGGTTTCAATCAGCCCCAGCATTTT. J is TRBJ1-5 and V is TRBV20-1, with a tentative D call TRBD1 (5 bases). CDR3 length equals 13 residues. Germline assignment: CDR1 DFQATT and CDR2 SNEGSKA (reference sequence). The V end lost 6 bases, the J end lost 3 bases, and 12 bases lay between the germline ends.

This sequence joins TRBV28 and TRBJ1-3; D gene unclear. The V end was cut by 5 bases, the J end by 0 bases, with 17 bases between. Germline V gene sequence: CDR1 MDHEN, CDR2 SYDVKM. This CDR3 region has 17 residues. CDR3 residues: CASSPPRAPSSGNTIYF. The CDR3 DNA sequence: TGTGCCAGCAGTCCTCCCCGTGCGCCTAGCTCTGGAAACACCATATATTTT.

This chain connects TRBV21-1 to TRBJ1-3; the table's D call TRBD1 went unverified against the DNA. TRBV21-1 is a recognized pseudogene. The CDR3 totals 16 residues. The CDR3 region is CASSETGEDSGNTIYF. DNA for the CDR3: TGTGCCAGCAGCGAAACAGGGGAGGACTCTGGAAACACCATATATTTT.

The V call is TRBV6-5, the J call TRBJ1-4, with 9 bases matching TRBD1. The trim removed 2 bases at V and 8 bases at J, leaving 6 bases unmatched. Germline-derived CDR1 and CDR2 are MNHEY and SVGAGI. There are 15 residues in the CDR3. CDR3 residues: CASSYAGQGGEKLFF. CDR3 nucleotide sequence: TGTGCCAGCAGTTACGCGGGACAGGGTGGCGAAAAACTGTTTTTT.

This chain connects TRBV4-3 to TRBJ2-2, with 8 bases matching TRBD1. CDR1 LGHNA and CDR2 YSLEER come from the germline V gene. The CDR3 length is 17 residues. V lost 0 bases, J lost 4 bases, and 7 bases stayed unmatched. CDR3 nucleotides: TGCGCCAGCAGCCAAGATCTACGGCAGGGGGCCACCGGGGAGCTGTTTTTT. It encodes CASSQDLRQGATGELFF.

This clone was detected once. The J gene is TRBJ2-2, the V gene TRBV6-2 or TRBV6-3, with D unclear. Trimming stripped 4 bases from V and 4 bases from J, with 1 base between. This CDR3 is built from 11 residues. Germline values: CDR1 MNHEY, CDR2 SVGEGT. The CDR3 DNA reads as TGTGCCAGCAGTTTCACCGGGGAGCTGTTTTTT. The encoded protein is CASSFTGELFF.

The chain couples TRBV14 to TRBJ1-3; unclear D gene. Germline CDR1 SGHDN, CDR2 FVKESK. V lost 4 bases to trimming and J lost 0 bases, with 13 bases between them. The CDR3 has 16 amino acids. CDR3 sequence: CASSPPSGGSGNTIYF. The CDR3 DNA reads TGTGCCAGCAGCCCGCCGTCGGGCGGCTCTGGAAACACCATATATTTT. The full variable domain, rest sourced from reference TRBV14 and TRBJ1-3, is EAGVTQFPSHSVIEKGQTVTLRCDPISGHDNLYWYRRVMGKEIKFLLHFVKESKQDESGMPNNRFLAERTGGTYSTLKVQPAELEDSGVYFCASSPPSGGSGNTIYFGEGSWLTVV.

The CDR3 spells CASSIRASGYEQFF. DNA for the CDR3: TGTGCCAGTAGTATCAGGGCTAGCGGTTATGAGCAGTTCTTC. This chain uses TRBV19 with TRBJ2-1, with 7 bases lining up with TRBD2. There are 14 residues in the CDR3. V shed 3 bases and J 8 bases; nucleotides not matched to a gene: 7. Germline CDR1 LNHDA, CDR2 SQIVND (reference sequence).

The V and J genes are TRBV5-1 and TRBJ2-6; no firm D call. The CDR3 consists of 16 residues. The germline V gene has CDR1 SGHRS and CDR2 YFSETQ. V gave up 7 bases and J gave up 0 bases, with 14 bases separating them. Here the CDR3 DNA reads TGCGCCAGCGGCGAGACACCGACCTCTGGGGCCAACGTCCTGACTTTC. Translated: CASGETPTSGANVLTF.